Given below is one TCR beta chain in context. The V gene end was trimmed by 1 base and the J gene end by 9 bases; junction bases not matched to a gene: 4. The germline gives CDR1 MGHRA, CDR2 YSYEKL. The CDR3 consists of 14 residues. This specimen comes from a study of blood T cell repertoires in COVID-19. Looking at the study overall: Material from acute and convalescent COVID-19 was sourced from the United States, Italy and Spain. The cDNA or gDNA used as material had been derived from T cells, B-cell-depleted T cells, or PBMCs.

As originally analysed: For nucleated cells, counts were estimated from reference gene primer amplification. Repertoires were generated with immunoSEQ multiplex PCR, while TCRdb's copy carries only in-frame clones and drops some. That table furnishes V, J and clone size, whereas the DNA furnished D and trimming. Altogether under 60,000 clones are present, roughly 88% being singletons, with the ten largest covering about 10%. One Seattle source followed patients from active infection through their disease course. The sample was peripheral blood. This TCR derives from a man aged 25-40 years with COVID-19, enrolled during active disease. This sequence joins TRBV4-1 and TRBJ1-5; 9 bases match TRBD1. CDR3 sequence reads: CASSQAGQGMPQHF. The CDR3 DNA sequence: TGCGCCAGCAGCCAAGCGGGACAGGGTATGCCCCAGCATTTT.